One and the same sample provided the 14 T cell receptor beta chains below, sequenced in a study of T cell responses to AZD1222 COVID-19 vaccine. Sequencing was performed with immunoSEQ multiplex PCR; in TCRdb, only in-frame clones are kept and a portion is missing. The sample lists roughly 150,000 clones; 85% to 95% were seen once. The material was peripheral blood, obtained on day 0 of AZD1222 vaccination. These receptors all come from an adult in good health.

This clone was detected a few times. The gene calls are TRBV30 and TRBJ2-3; TRBD2 matches 7 bases. V was clipped by 8 bases and J by 8 bases; unmatched bases: 16. Germline V lookup: CDR1 GTSNPN, CDR2 SVGIG (reference sequence). CDR3 length equals 14 residues. The CDR3 here is CARALAAQGGTQYF. The CDR3 DNA follows: TGTGCCCGCGCCCTAGCGGCCCAAGGAGGTACGCAGTATTTT.

The chain carries TRBV27 and TRBJ2-7; D is undetermined. The CDR3 totals 14 residues. CDR1 is MNHEY and CDR2 is SMNVEV in the germline V gene (reference sequence). Trimming shortened V by 5 bases and J by 0 bases, and 11 bases separated the two germline ends. The CDR3 region is CASSLSESSYEQYF. The CDR3 bases are TGTGCCAGCAGTCTAAGCGAGAGCTCCTACGAGCAGTACTTC.

V and J are TRBV7-8 and TRBJ1-3, with 8 bases that match TRBD1. The germline V gene encodes CDR1 SGHVS and CDR2 FQNEAQ. This CDR3 is 15 amino acids long. V lost 6 bases to trimming and J lost 0 bases; unmatched junction nucleotides: 4. DNA for the CDR3: TGTGCCAGCAGACGGACAGGGAGCTCTGGAAACACCATATATTTT. This sequence encodes CASRRTGSSGNTIYF.

The chain couples TRBV5-4 to TRBJ1-1, with 10 bases lining up with TRBD1. Per the germline V gene, CDR1 is SGHNT and CDR2 is YYREEE (reference sequence). J gave up 3 bases and V 4 bases, and 3 bases lay outside the gene matches. CDR3 length equals 14 residues. The DNA for the CDR3 is TGTGCCAGCAGCGGGACAGGGGCTTACACTGAAGCTTTCTTT. It translates to CASSGTGAYTEAFF.

This clone occurred once. V gene TRBV7-8 combines with J gene TRBJ2-3; 9 bases are a match to TRBD2. Germline V lookup: CDR1 SGHVS, CDR2 FQNEAQ. V trimming: 1 base; J trimming: 5 bases; junction bases outside the gene matches: 7. The length of the CDR3 is 16 residues. CDR3 DNA: TGTGCCAGCAGCTTAGGCGTAGCGGGAGTCGGAGATACGCAGTATTTT. It encodes CASSLGVAGVGDTQYF.

V is TRBV21-1 and J is TRBJ2-7; whether TRBD2, the table's D call, matches the DNA was not checked. TRBV21-1 is an annotated pseudogene. The CDR3 sequence is 14 residues long. CDR3 sequence: CASAITRESHEQYF. CDR3 bases: TGTGCCAGCGCCATTACACGGGAGTCGCACGAGCAGTACTTC.

The V call is TRBV6-5, the J call TRBJ2-2, with D possibly being TRBD1 (6 bases). Germline values: CDR1 MNHEY, CDR2 SVGAGI. The V gene lost 6 bases and the J gene lost 4 bases, with 15 bases spanning the gap. The CDR3 sequence is 15 residues long. CDR3 residues: CASRPHRDSTGELFF. For the CDR3, the DNA is TGTGCCAGCAGGCCCCACAGGGATAGCACCGGGGAGCTGTTTTTT.

The chain joins TRBV7-8 to TRBJ1-4, with 7 positions matching TRBD1. In germline, CDR1 is SGHVS, CDR2 FQNEAQ. V lost 5 bases, J lost 3 bases, and 6 bases stayed unmatched. This CDR3 region has 15 residues. This chain's CDR3 is CASSRTGVPNEKLFF. CDR3 coding DNA: TGTGCCAGCAGCAGAACAGGGGTCCCTAATGAAAAACTGTTTTTT.

This clone is a singleton in its sample. The chain links TRBV3-1 (or the pseudogene TRBV3-2) to TRBJ1-4; possibly TRBD1 for D (5 bases). Germline CDR1 LGHDT, CDR2 YNNKEL (reference sequence). Deletions cut 2 bases from V and 14 bases from J, with 15 bases between. The CDR3 sequence is 13 residues long. The CDR3: CASSQLGVSLLFF. The CDR3 region has the DNA TGTGCCAGCAGCCAACTAGGGGTTAGTTTGCTGTTTTTT.

The rearrangement uses TRBV5-1 and TRBJ2-5, with 7 positions matching TRBD2. Germline CDR1 reads SGHRS; CDR2 reads YFSETQ. V was clipped by 3 bases and J by 0 bases; unmatched bases: 5. The length of the CDR3 is 15 residues. DNA for the CDR3: TGCGCCAGCAGCTCCTGGGGGGGTTACCAAGAGACCCAGTACTTC. Its translation: CASSSWGGYQETQYF. The entire variable domain, with the rest obtained from reference TRBV5-1 and TRBJ2-5, is as follows: KAGVTQTPRYLIKTRGQQVTLSCSPISGHRSVSWYQQTPGQGLQFLFEYFSETQRNKGNFPGRFSGRQFSNSRSEMNVSTLELGDSALYLCASSSWGGYQETQYFGPGTRLLVL.

The chain employs TRBV2 and TRBJ2-1, with TRBD2 matching 16 bases. J was trimmed by 9 bases and V by 6 bases; bases with no gene match: 8. The germline V gene encodes CDR1 SNHLY and CDR2 FYNNEI. CDR3 size: 16 residues. The CDR3 DNA reads as TGTGCCAGCAGACCGGGACTAGCGGGAGGGCCCGGTGAGCAGTTCTTC. Protein: CASRPGLAGGPGEQFF.

This clone was recorded once. The rearrangement uses TRBV30 and TRBJ1-6; no reliable D call. V was shortened by 1 base and J by 7 bases, with 5 bases between the two germline ends. The germline V gene has CDR1 GTSNPN and CDR2 SVGIG (reference sequence). The CDR3 has 12 residues. The CDR3 nucleotides are TGTGCCTGGAGTGGAGGCAATTCACCCCTCCACTTT. Amino acid sequence: CAWSGGNSPLHF.

V and J are TRBV4-3 and TRBJ2-7; 8 positions match TRBD2. V shed 0 bases and J 2 bases; nucleotides not matched to a gene: 9. The CDR3 sequence is 17 residues long. Germline V gene lookup returns CDR1 LGHNA and CDR2 YSLEER. Here the CDR3 DNA reads TGCGCCAGCAGCCAAGAATTAGGAGCGGGGGCCACCTACGAGCAGTACTTC. Protein: CASSQELGAGATYEQYF.

The chain uses TRBV19 and TRBJ1-5; 7 bases fit TRBD1. Germline lookup yields CDR1 LNHDA and CDR2 SQIVND (reference sequence). V lost 3 bases to trimming and J lost 4 bases; unmatched junction nucleotides: 9. The CDR3 has 16 residues. This CDR3 reads CASSIKQGSWNQPQHF. The CDR3 region has the DNA TGTGCCAGTAGTATTAAACAGGGGAGTTGGAATCAGCCCCAGCATTTT.